The subject of this entry is one TCR beta chain. This same CDR3 is encoded by further DNA sequences in the sample. The data stem from a study of shared clonotypes between healthy human individuals. Across several immunoSEQ plates, the genomic DNA of each subset was split evenly. The authors loaded 200 ng DNA, around 30,000 T cell genomes, into sorted-subset replicate PCRs. The repertoire was sequenced with immunoSEQ multiplex PCR; TCRdb's copy has only in-frame clones and lacks some. Of more than 2 million clones in the sample, almost 96% were seen once. Healthy and HIV-negative, the adult donors had no recent acute infections or vaccinations. CDR3 length equals 12 residues. Germline CDR1 SNHLY, CDR2 FYNNEI. V lost 2 bases and J 4 bases, leaving 3 bases between the germline ends.

Sequenced input: naive CD4+ T cells sorted from blood. Sample subset: CD45RA+ positively selected. The chain links TRBV2 to TRBJ1-3; no definite D call. This receptor was taken from a young man in good health. The CDR3 DNA reads as TGTGCCAGCAGTGAATCCGGAAACACCATATATTTT. Its protein product is CASSESGNTIYF.